This T cell receptor beta chain is from a study of long-term antiretroviral therapy in people with HIV. Germline V gene data show CDR1 as SNHLY and CDR2 as FYNNEI. This CDR3 region has 14 residues. J lost 7 bases, V lost 9 bases, and 11 bases had no gene match. Overall study results and limits: The study found that diversity rose after ART but stayed below transplant donor controls. Spans of CDR3 length were tighter for HIV repertoires than for controls. Viral resistance, ART adherence and therapy changes all lacked available data.

Points on this clone: Antigen: not known.

An immunoSEQ assay, version v3.0, was performed at survey level. For each individual sample, sequencing targeted roughly 40,000-50,000 T-cell genomes. The assay was immunoSEQ multiplex PCR, and TCRdb's table has in-frame clones only and misses some. In the table there are about 22,000 clones, nearly 90% of which are singletons. The clonotype originates from a man in his sixties with HIV. Sample: unsorted PBMCs, taken 0.6 years after starting antiretroviral therapy. The J gene is TRBJ2-1, the V gene TRBV2; 8 bases line up with TRBD1. The CDR3 DNA sequence: TGTGCCAGAAGACAGACAGGGGTCTTTAATGAGCAGTTCTTC. Its protein product is CARRQTGVFNEQFF.